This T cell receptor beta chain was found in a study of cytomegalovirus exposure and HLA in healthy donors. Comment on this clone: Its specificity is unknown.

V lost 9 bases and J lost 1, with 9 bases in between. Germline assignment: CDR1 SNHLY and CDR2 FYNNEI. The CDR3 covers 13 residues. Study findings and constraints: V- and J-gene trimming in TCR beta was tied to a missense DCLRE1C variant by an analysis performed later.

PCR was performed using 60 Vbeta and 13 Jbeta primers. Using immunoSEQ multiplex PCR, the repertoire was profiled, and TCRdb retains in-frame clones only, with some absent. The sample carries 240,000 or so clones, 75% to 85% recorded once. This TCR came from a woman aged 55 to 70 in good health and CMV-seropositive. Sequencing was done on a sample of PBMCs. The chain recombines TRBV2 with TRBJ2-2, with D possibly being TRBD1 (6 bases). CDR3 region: CAREQGNTGELFF. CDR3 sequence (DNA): TGTGCCAGAGAACAGGGGAACACCGGGGAGCTGTTTTTT. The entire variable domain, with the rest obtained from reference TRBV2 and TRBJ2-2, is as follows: EPEVTQTPSHQVTQMGQEVILRCVPISNHLYFYWYRQILGQKVEFLVSFYNNEISEKSEIFDDQFSVERPDGSNFTLKIRSTKLEDSAMYFCAREQGNTGELFFGEGSRLTVL.